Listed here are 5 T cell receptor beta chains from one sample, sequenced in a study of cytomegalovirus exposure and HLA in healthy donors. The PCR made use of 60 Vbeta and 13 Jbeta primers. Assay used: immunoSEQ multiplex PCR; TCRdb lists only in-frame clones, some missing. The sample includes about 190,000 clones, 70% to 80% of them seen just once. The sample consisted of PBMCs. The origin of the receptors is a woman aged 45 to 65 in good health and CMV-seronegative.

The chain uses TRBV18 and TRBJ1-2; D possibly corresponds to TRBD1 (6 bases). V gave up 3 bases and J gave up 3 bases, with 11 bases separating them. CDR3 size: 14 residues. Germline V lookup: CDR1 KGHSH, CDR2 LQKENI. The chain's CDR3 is CASSPTGSDYGYTF. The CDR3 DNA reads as TGTGCCAGCTCACCCACAGGGTCTGACTATGGCTACACCTTC.

Here the CDR3 DNA reads TGTGCCAGCAGTCCTACCGACAGGGTGAGCGGGGAGCTGTTTTTT. This gives the protein CASSPTDRVSGELFF. The genes are TRBV28 and TRBJ2-2, with 7 bases aligning to TRBD1. This CDR3 is built from 15 residues. Germline CDR1 is MDHEN and CDR2 is SYDVKM. V was clipped by 5 bases and J by 7 bases; unmatched bases: 10.

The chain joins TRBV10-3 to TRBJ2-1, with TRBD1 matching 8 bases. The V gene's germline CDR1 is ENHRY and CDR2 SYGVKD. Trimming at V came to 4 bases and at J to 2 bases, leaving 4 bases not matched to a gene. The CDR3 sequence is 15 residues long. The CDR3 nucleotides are TGTGCCATCAGTGGGGGGACAGGCCCCTACAATGAGCAGTTCTTC. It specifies CAISGGTGPYNEQFF.

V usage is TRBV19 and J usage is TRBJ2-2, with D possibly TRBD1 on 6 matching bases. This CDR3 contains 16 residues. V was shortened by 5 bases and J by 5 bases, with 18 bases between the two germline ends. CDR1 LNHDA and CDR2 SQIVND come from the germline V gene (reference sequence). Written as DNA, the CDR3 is TGTGCCAGTAGTCCCAGGGGTTTAAGTTCTACCGGGGAGCTGTTTTTT. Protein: CASSPRGLSSTGELFF. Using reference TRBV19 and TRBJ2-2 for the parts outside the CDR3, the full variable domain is DGGITQSPKYLFRKEGQNVTLSCEQNLNHDAMYWYRQDPGQGLRLIYYSQIVNDFQKGDIAEGYSVSREKKESFPLTVTSAQKNPTAFYLCASSPRGLSSTGELFFGEGSRLTVL.

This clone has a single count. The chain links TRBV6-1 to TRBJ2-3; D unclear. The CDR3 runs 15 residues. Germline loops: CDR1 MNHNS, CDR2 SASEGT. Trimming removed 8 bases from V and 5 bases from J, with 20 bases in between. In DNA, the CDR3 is TGTGCCAGCCCACCTTCCCTAGACGAGCGAGATACGCAGTATTTT. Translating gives CASPPSLDERDTQYF.